Described below is a single T cell receptor beta chain sequence and its context. Its target is not known. The sort gate was single viable CD3+CD4+CD8-CD45RO+ cells for memory CD4+ T cells. Serum IgG to CMV pp150, pp28, p38 and p52 defined serostatus. Total CD4+ T cells were enriched by CD4 positive selection. The germline V gene encodes CDR1 SGHRS and CDR2 YFSETQ. V dropped 1 base and J dropped 1 base, with 13 bases sitting between them. CDR3 length equals 16 residues. The data were produced by immunoSEQ multiplex PCR, yet TCRdb's version contains in-frame clones alone and is incomplete. The sample has around 61,000 clones, roughly 82% seen once. This record comes from a study of memory CD4+ T cells and cytomegalovirus serostatus. Study conclusions and caveats: About 40% of the roughly 150 known CMV-associated TCRbeta sequences appeared in CD4+ memory.

The source of this sequence is an adult in good health and CMV-seronegative. The chain carries TRBV5-1 and TRBJ2-3, with TRBD2 as a possible D gene (5 bases). The sequenced sample consisted of memory CD4+ T cells from blood. The CDR3 spells CASSLMSGQGTDTQYF. The CDR3, as DNA: TGCGCCAGCAGCTTGATGAGCGGCCAGGGCACAGATACGCAGTATTTT.